This T cell receptor (beta chain) is drawn from a study of cytomegalovirus exposure and HLA in healthy donors. Vbeta (60) and Jbeta (13) primers were used in the PCR. Generated by immunoSEQ multiplex PCR, the TCRdb table keeps only in-frame clones and is missing some. Of some 200,000 clones listed, roughly 10% are singletons. This clone appeared a few times. Germline V CDR1 and CDR2: SGHDT, YYEEEE. The CDR3 consists of 15 residues. Losses at the gene ends were 1 base for V and 8 bases for J; bases not matched to a gene: 11. This chain joins TRBV5-6 and TRBJ1-2, with 7 positions matching TRBD1. What was sequenced was PBMCs. The TCR sequence derives from a young woman in good health and CMV-seropositive. CDR3 DNA sequence: TGTGCCAGCAGCTTGCTTGGCAGGGGGGAAGGCGGCTACACCTTC. Encoded protein: CASSLLGRGEGGYTF.